This T cell receptor beta chain emerged from a study of T cell repertoires in cytomegalovirus infection. TCRdb reprocessed the reads with MiXCR, giving one entry per CDR3 protein. Among around 710,000 distinct CDR3 sequences listed, just under 30% were seen once. General observations from the study: HLA-C-restricted CMV-specific TCR beta clonotypes prevailed in the ex vivo response.

Note on this clonotype: No antigen is known for it.

V was cut by 1 base and J by 8 bases, with 5 bases left in between. Germline V gives CDR1 SQVTM, CDR2 ANQGSEA. This CDR3 spans 11 amino acids. The source of this sequence is a human donor in good health (CMV status not recorded). Some clones in this sample may be carry-over from other donors' samples. Here the sequenced sample was cultured CD8+ T cells from PBMCs, taken from culture after CMV antigen stimulation. The chain recombines TRBV29-1 with TRBJ2-2; D gene uncertain. CDR3 loop: CSVEAVGELFF. CDR3 DNA sequence: TGCAGCGTTGAAGCAGTTGGGGAGCTGTTTTTT.